This T cell receptor beta chain was sequenced for a study of cytomegalovirus exposure and HLA in healthy donors. The CDR3 is 15 residues long. Deletions cut 1 base from V and 4 bases from J, with 8 bases between. Germline V lookup: CDR1 LNHDA, CDR2 SQIVND (reference sequence). Researchers ran the PCR with 60 Vbeta and 13 Jbeta primers. The data were produced by immunoSEQ multiplex PCR, yet TCRdb's version contains in-frame clones alone and is incomplete. The sample has about 93,000 clones; around 80% are singletons. Material: PBMCs. The TCR was taken from a man aged 30-40 years in good health and CMV-seronegative. The chain carries TRBV19 and TRBJ2-6; D uncertain. DNA of the CDR3: TGTGCCAGTAGTATAGGAGCGAGAGGGGCCAACGTCCTGACTTTC. Translation gives CASSIGARGANVLTF.